This T cell receptor (beta chain) appears in the sequencing data of a study of blood T cell repertoires in COVID-19. Study-wide context: Sources were T cells, B-cell-depleted T cells, or PBMCs; the material itself was cDNA or gDNA.

Study processing details: Reference gene primers were amplified, and this amplification served to estimate nucleated cell counts. TCRdb's copy holds only in-frame clones and misses some; the assay was immunoSEQ multiplex PCR. V, J and clone size reflect that table, while D and trimming were determined from the DNA. The table lists over 110,000 clones, 80% of them singletons, with 3.5% in the top ten. The ends were cut back, 2 bases at V and 3 bases at J, with 7 bases in the middle. The CDR3 is made up of 13 amino acids. The germline V gene encodes CDR1 MRHNA and CDR2 SNTAGT. Sample: peripheral blood. The V call is TRBV6-4, the J call TRBJ1-1; D is undetermined. The receptor's source is a man in his sixties or seventies who had recovered from COVID-19. CDR3 sequence: CASSDREDTEAFF. The CDR3 region has the DNA TGTGCCAGCAGTGACAGGGAGGACACTGAAGCTTTCTTT.